This T cell receptor beta chain was found in a study of T cell changes during pregnancy in multiple sclerosis. V was clipped by 3 bases and J by 6 bases; unmatched bases: 8. The CDR3 runs 15 residues. Germline loops: CDR1 SGDLS, CDR2 YYNGEE. Assay: immunoSEQ multiplex PCR; the TCRdb copy retains only in-frame clones and omits some. The table shows about 39,000 clones, with 90% to 95% occurring only once. Source: CD4+ T cells from peripheral blood mononuclear cells, taken after pregnancy. The clonotype originates from a female donor with multiple sclerosis, enrolled in a pregnancy study. This chain joins TRBV9 and TRBJ1-4, with TRBD1 identical over 7 bases. The CDR3 DNA is TGTGCCAGCAGCGATAGACAGGGCGTTTATGAAAAACTGTTTTTT. This sequence encodes CASSDRQGVYEKLFF.